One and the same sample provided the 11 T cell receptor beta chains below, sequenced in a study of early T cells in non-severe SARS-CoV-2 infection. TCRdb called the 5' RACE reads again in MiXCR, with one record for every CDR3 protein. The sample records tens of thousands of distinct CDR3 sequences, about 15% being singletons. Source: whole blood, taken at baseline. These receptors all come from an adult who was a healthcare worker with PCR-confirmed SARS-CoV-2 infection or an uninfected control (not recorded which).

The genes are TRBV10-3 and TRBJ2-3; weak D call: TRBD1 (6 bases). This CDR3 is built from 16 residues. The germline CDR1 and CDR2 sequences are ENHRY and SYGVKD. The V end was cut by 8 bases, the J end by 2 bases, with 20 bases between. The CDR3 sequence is CAISPPGQGVTDTQYF. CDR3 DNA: TGTGCCATCTCCCCCCCGGGACAAGGGGTCACAGATACGCAGTATTTT.

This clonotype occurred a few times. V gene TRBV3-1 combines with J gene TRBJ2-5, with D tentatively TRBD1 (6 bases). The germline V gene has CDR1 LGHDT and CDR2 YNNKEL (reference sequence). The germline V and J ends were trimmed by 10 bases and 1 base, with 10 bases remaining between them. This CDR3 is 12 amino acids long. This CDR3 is CATQGPQETQYF. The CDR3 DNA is TGTGCCACCCAGGGGCCCCAAGAGACCCAGTACTTC.

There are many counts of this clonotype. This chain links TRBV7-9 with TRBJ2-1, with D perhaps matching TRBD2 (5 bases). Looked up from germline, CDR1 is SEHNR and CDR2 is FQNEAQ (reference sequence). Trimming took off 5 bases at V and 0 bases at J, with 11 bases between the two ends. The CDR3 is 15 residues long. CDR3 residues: CASSPSGSSYNEQFF. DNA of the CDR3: TGTGCCAGCAGCCCAAGCGGAAGCTCCTACAATGAGCAGTTCTTC.

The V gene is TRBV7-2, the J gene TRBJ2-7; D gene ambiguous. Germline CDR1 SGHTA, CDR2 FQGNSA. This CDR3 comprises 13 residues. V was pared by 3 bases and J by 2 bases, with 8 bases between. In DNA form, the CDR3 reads TGTGCCAGCAGCTTTCGCCGAGCCTACGAGCAGTACTTC. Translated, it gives CASSFRRAYEQYF.

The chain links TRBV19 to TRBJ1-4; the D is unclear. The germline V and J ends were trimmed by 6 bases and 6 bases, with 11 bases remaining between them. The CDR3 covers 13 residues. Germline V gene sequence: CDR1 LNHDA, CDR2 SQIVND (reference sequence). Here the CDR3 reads CASSGIAYEKLFF. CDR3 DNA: TGTGCCAGTAGCGGGATCGCATATGAAAAACTGTTTTTT. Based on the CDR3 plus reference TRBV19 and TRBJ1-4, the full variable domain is DGGITQSPKYLFRKEGQNVTLSCEQNLNHDAMYWYRQDPGQGLRLIYYSQIVNDFQKGDIAEGYSVSREKKESFPLTVTSAQKNPTAFYLCASSGIAYEKLFFGSGTQLSVL.

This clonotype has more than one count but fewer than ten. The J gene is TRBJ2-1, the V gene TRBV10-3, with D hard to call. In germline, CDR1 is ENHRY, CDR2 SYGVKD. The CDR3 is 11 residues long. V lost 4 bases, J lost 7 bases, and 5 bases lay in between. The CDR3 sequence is CAISGQNEQFF. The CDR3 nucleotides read TGTGCCATCAGTGGGCAGAATGAGCAGTTCTTC.

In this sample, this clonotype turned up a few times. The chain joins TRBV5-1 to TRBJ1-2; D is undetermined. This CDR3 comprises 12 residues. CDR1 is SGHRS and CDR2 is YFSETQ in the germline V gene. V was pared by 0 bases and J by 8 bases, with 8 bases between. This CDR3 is CASSLDAPGYTF. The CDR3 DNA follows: TGCGCCAGCAGCTTGGACGCACCCGGCTACACCTTC. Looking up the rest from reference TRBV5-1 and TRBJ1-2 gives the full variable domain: KAGVTQTPRYLIKTRGQQVTLSCSPISGHRSVSWYQQTPGQGLQFLFEYFSETQRNKGNFPGRFSGRQFSNSRSEMNVSTLELGDSALYLCASSLDAPGYTFGSGTRLTVV.

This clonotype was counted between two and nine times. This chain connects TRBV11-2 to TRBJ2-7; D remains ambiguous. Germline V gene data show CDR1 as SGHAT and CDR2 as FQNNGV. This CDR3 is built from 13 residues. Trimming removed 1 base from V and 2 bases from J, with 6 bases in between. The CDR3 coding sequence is TGTGCCAGCAGCTTAGGGCCTACCTACGAGCAGTACTTC. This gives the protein CASSLGPTYEQYF.

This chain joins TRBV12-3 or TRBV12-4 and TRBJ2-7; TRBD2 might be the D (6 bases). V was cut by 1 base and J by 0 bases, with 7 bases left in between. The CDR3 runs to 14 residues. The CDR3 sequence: CASSLGGDSYEQYF. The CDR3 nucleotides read TGTGCCAGCAGTTTAGGGGGGGACTCCTACGAGCAGTACTTC.

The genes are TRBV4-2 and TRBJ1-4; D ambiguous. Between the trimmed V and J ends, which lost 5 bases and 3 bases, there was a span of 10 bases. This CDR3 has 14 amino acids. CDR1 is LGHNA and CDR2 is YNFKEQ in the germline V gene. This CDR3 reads CASSTRASNEKLFF. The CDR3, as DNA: TGTGCCAGCAGCACCCGGGCCTCTAATGAAAAACTGTTTTTT.

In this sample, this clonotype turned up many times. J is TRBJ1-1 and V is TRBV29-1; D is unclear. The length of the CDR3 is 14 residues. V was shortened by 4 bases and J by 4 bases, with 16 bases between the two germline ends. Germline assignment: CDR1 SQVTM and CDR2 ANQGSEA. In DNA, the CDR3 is TGCAGCGTTGTCCTAGGTGATGGATCCACTGAAGCTTTCTTT. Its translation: CSVVLGDGSTEAFF.